This TCR beta chain was profiled in a study of blood T cell repertoires in COVID-19. In this sample, this clone turned up once. The sample has other DNA sequences that encode this CDR3 too. Measured with immunoSEQ multiplex PCR; TCRdb has only the in-frame clones, and not every one. The data show about 110,000 clones, more than 65% seen once. Germline assignment: CDR1 MNHEY and CDR2 SVGAGI. Trimming removed 5 bases from V and 8 bases from J; junction bases left unmatched: 3. This CDR3 is built from 13 residues. Sequencing was carried out using peripheral blood. The sequence was collected from a woman of 80 years or more with acute or convalescent COVID-19. The V call is TRBV6-5, the J call TRBJ1-6, with 7 bases aligning to TRBD1. The CDR3 DNA reads TGTGCCAGCAGTCGTGACAGGGATTCACCCCTCCACTTT. Its protein product is CASSRDRDSPLHF.